The clone carrying this T cell receptor (beta chain) was seen a few times. Construction of the TCRbeta library involved unique molecular identifiers. Each CDR3 protein is one row after TCRdb ran MiXCR on the PCR reads. This table holds around 380,000 distinct CDR3 sequences, approximately 10% found once. The data belong to a study of T-cell reconstitution after alpha-beta-depleted transplantation in children. CDR1 and CDR2 from the germline V gene are SGHAT and FQNNGV. The CDR3 covers 14 residues. Trimming left V 1 base short and J 0 bases short, with 6 bases between. The V gene is TRBV11-2, the J gene TRBJ2-5; tentative D call: TRBD2 (5 bases). The origin of this receptor is a human donor who donated a stem cell graft to a child with acute myeloid leukemia. This material consisted of PBMCs from the stem cell graft donor, taken from the stem cell graft. CDR3 sequence (DNA): TGTGCCAGCAGCTTAGCACTAGACCAAGAGACCCAGTACTTC. The encoded protein is CASSLALDQETQYF.